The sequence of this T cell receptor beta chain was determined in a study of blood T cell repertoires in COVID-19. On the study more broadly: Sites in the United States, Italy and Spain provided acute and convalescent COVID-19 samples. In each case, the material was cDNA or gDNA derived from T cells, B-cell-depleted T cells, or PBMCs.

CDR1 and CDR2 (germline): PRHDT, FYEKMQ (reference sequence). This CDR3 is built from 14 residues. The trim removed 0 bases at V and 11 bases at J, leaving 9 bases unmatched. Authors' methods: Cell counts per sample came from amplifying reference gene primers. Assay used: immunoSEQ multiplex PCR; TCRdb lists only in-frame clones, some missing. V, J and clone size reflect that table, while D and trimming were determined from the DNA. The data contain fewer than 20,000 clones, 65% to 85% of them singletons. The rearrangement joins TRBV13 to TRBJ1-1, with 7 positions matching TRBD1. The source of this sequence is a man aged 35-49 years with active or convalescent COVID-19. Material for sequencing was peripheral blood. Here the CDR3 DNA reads TGTGCCAGCAGCTTAGGCCTCAGGGGGGAGGCCGCTTTCTTT. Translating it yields CASSLGLRGEAAFF.